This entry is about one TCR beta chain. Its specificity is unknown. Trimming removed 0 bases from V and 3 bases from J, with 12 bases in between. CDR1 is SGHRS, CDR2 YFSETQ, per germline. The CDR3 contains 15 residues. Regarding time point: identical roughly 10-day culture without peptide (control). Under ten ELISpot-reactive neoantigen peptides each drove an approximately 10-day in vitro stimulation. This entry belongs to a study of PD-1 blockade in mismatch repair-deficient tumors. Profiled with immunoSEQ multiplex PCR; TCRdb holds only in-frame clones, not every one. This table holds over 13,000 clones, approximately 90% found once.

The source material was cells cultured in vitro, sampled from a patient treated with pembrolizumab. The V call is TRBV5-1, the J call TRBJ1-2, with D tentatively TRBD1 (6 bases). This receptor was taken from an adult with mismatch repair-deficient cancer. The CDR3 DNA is TGCGCCAGCAGCTTGGGTCAGGGGCGGGACTATGGCTACACCTTC. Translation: CASSLGQGRDYGYTF.